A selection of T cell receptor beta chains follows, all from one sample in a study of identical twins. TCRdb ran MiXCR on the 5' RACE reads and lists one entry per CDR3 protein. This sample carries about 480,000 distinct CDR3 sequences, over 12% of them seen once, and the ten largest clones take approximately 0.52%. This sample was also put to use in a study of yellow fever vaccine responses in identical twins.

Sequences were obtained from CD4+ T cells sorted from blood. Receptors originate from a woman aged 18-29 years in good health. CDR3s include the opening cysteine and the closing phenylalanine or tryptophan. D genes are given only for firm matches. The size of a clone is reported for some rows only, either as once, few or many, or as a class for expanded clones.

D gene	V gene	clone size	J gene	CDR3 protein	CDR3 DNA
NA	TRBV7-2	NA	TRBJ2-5	CASSLYPSTFETQYF	TGTGCCAGCAGCTTATATCCTAGTACATTCGAGACCCAGTACTTC
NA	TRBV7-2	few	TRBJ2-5	CASSGFGEQETQYF	TGTGCCAGCAGTGGATTCGGAGAACAAGAGACCCAGTACTTC
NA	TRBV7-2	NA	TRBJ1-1	CASSPMGTEAFF	TGTGCCAGCAGTCCGATGGGCACTGAAGCTTTCTTT
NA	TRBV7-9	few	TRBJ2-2	CASSLAGFDGELFF	TGTGCCAGCAGCTTAGCGGGATTTGACGGGGAGCTGTTTTTT
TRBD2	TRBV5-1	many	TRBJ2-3	CASSPGGATDTQYF	TGTGCCAGCAGCCCGGGGGGTGCCACAGATACGCAGTATTTT
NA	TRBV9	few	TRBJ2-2	CASSGKVGANTGELFF	TGTGCCAGCAGCGGGAAAGTGGGGGCGAACACCGGGGAGCTGTTTTTT
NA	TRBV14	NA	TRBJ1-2	CASSPRTAIYGYTF	TGTGCCAGCAGCCCTAGGACAGCTATCTATGGCTACACCTTC
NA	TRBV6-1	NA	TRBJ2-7	CASRNPGGGYEQYF	TGTGCCAGCAGGAACCCAGGGGGGGGCTACGAGCAGTACTTC
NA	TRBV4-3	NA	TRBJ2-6	CASSHEGPSSGANVLTF	TGCGCCAGCAGCCACGAGGGGCCTAGCTCTGGGGCCAACGTCCTGACTTTC
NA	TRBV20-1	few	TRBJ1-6	CSAPTGNKGYNSPLHF	TGCAGTGCTCCTACAGGGAATAAGGGTTATAATTCACCCCTCCACTTT
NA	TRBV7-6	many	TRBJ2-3	CASSLAVAGGRSDTQYF	TGTGCCAGCAGCTTAGCCGTCGCAGGTGGTCGGTCAGATACGCAGTATTTT
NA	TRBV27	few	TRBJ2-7	CASRIGQTYEQYF	TGTGCCAGCAGAATCGGCCAGACCTACGAGCAGTACTTC
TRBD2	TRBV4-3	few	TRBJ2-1	CASSLTSGRGEQFF	TGCGCCAGCAGCTTGACTAGCGGGAGAGGTGAGCAGTTCTTC
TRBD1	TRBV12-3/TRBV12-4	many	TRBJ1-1	CASSIGQGNTEAFF	TGTGCCAGCAGTATCGGACAGGGAAACACTGAAGCTTTCTTT
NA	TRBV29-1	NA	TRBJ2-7	CSVEDPRGESYEQYF	TGCAGCGTTGAAGATCCGAGGGGCGAGAGCTACGAGCAGTACTTC
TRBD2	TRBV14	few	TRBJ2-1	CASSLFTGTSGYNEQFF	TGTGCCAGCAGCCTCTTCACCGGGACTAGCGGTTACAATGAGCAGTTCTTC
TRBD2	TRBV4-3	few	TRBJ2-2	CASSQGASGANTGELFF	TGCGCCAGCAGCCAAGGGGCTAGCGGGGCGAACACCGGGGAGCTGTTTTTT
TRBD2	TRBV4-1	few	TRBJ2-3	CASSQVGSGRLDTQYF	TGCGCCAGCAGCCAAGTAGGTAGCGGGAGATTAGATACGCAGTATTTT
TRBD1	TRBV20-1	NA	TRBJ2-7	CSARTGNPYEQYF	TGCAGTGCTCGGACAGGGAACCCCTACGAGCAGTACTTC
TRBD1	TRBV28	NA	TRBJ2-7	CASSRTQGNEQYF	TGTGCCAGCAGTCGGACACAGGGGAACGAGCAGTACTTC